Here is one TCR beta chain with its context. The sample belongs to a study of graft-versus-host responses after intestinal transplantation. Generated by immunoSEQ multiplex PCR, the TCRdb table keeps only in-frame clones and is missing some. The repertoire includes approximately 89,000 clones, over 75% of them detected once, and about 16% sits in the top ten. The specimen comprised PBMCs, sampled roughly 450 days after intestinal transplant. This receptor was taken from a human patient who received an intestinal transplant, so some T cells may come from the graft donor.

CDR3 residues: CASSLVRAGYTF. The CDR3 DNA follows: TGTGCCAGCAGCTTGGTCCGGGCGGGCTACACCTTC. The rearrangement uses TRBV5-8 and TRBJ1-2, with D unresolved. V shed 0 bases and J shed 8 bases, with 8 bases lying between them. The CDR3 length is 12 residues. Germline CDR1 reads SGHTS; CDR2 reads YDEGEE.